This TCR beta chain was identified during a study of beta chain features in type 1 diabetes. Study-wide findings and caveats: Patients and controls would share equally any PCR tilt toward shorter templates. The naive, central memory and Treg TCRB repertoires looked more alike in patients than they did in healthy donors.

This clone was seen a handful of times. The antigen remains undetermined. CDR3 length: 14 residues. Germline CDR1 is GTSNPN and CDR2 is SVGIG (reference sequence). Trimming cost V 3 bases and J 6 bases; bases outside gene matches: 8. The isolated RNA, all of it, was reverse transcribed, so expressed TCRB transcripts were what got sequenced. Clones were sequenced by immunoSEQ multiplex PCR, and TCRdb holds only the in-frame ones, with some missing. The sample records around 280,000 clones, approximately 8.1% being singletons. The TCR sequence derives from a woman aged 18-30 years in good health. The chain has TRBV30 and TRBJ2-1; 7 bases are shared with TRBD1. The sequenced sample was central memory CD4+ T cells from blood. This CDR3 is CAWRRTGDLNEQFF. The CDR3, as DNA: TGTGCCTGGAGGAGGACAGGCGACCTCAATGAGCAGTTCTTC.